These 29 T cell receptor beta chains were all obtained from the same sample, sequenced in a study of vaccination and CD4 T cells after COVID-19. Documented treatment: approximately nine-day PBMC culture with coronavirus spike peptide pools or control peptides (ViraFEST assay). No antigens are known for them. The Oncomine TCR Beta short-read assay sequenced DNA from cultured CD4+ T cells. TCRdb recomputed calls from the PCR reads with MiXCR, one row per CDR3 protein. The sample yields under 15,000 distinct CDR3 sequences, 64% seen once. Material for sequencing was CD4+ T cells from blood, cultured in vitro. Source of these receptors: a human donor who had recovered from COVID-19.

This clonotype was counted a few times. The chain joins TRBV20-1 to TRBJ1-2; D possibly corresponds to TRBD1 (6 bases). V lost 6 bases, J lost 4 bases, and 12 bases lay in between. Per the germline V gene, CDR1 is DFQATT and CDR2 is SNEGSKA (reference sequence). CDR3 length: 12 residues. This CDR3 is CSARGDSYGYTF. In DNA, the CDR3 is TGCAGTGCCAGGGGAGATTCCTATGGCTACACCTTC.

This clonotype was recorded a few times. The gene calls are TRBV12-3 or TRBV12-4 and TRBJ1-2; unclear D gene. The CDR3 has 11 residues. V shed 2 bases and J shed 9 bases, with 7 bases lying between them. CDR3 sequence: CASSLSGSYTF. The DNA for the CDR3 is TGTGCCAGCAGTTTAAGCGGTAGCTACACCTTC.

CDR3 sequence reads: CASSLRSGRGFTDTQYF. DNA for the CDR3: TGTGCCAGCAGCTTAAGGAGCGGCCGGGGGTTCACAGATACGCAGTATTTT. V and J are TRBV7-2 and TRBJ2-3; D might be TRBD2 (6 bases). With 2 bases removed from V and 2 bases from J, the gap between germline ends came to 17 bases. CDR3 size: 17 residues. The V gene's germline CDR1 is SGHTA and CDR2 FQGNSA.

The chain combines TRBV5-1 with TRBJ1-2; unclear D gene. CDR1 and CDR2 from the germline V gene are SGHRS and YFSETQ. Trimming cost V 2 bases and J 5 bases, with 7 bases left between them. CDR3 length: 12 residues. The CDR3 bases are TGCGCCAGCAGCTTTGACCGATATGGCTACACCTTC. This translates into CASSFDRYGYTF.

The V call is TRBV4-3, the J call TRBJ2-2; D is perhaps TRBD2 (6 bases). Germline CDR1 reads LGHNA; CDR2 reads YSLEER. The V and J ends lost 4 bases and 7 bases respectively, with 16 bases between them. The CDR3 is 15 residues long. The CDR3 nucleotides read TGCGCCAGCAGCCGCGACCATCTGGGAGGCGGGGAGCTGTTTTTT. Its protein product is CASSRDHLGGGELFF.

This clonotype showed up just a few times. An end of the junction does not agree with germline; a read error may underlie this. CDR3 sequence: CASSLSRGGTGELFF. In nucleotides, the CDR3 is TGTGCTAGCAGCTTATCGCGGGGGGGGACCGGGGAGCTGTTTTTT. The chain carries TRBV7-6 and TRBJ2-2; 9 positions agree with TRBD2. This CDR3 is 15 amino acids long. Germline V gene data show CDR1 as SGHVS and CDR2 as FNYEAQ.

The chain is built from TRBV10-3 and TRBJ1-5, with TRBD1 identical over 9 bases. Unmatched junction bases numbered 19, after V lost 11 bases and J lost 2 bases. CDR1 is ENHRY, CDR2 SYGVKD, per germline. This CDR3 spans 18 amino acids. CDR3 in DNA: TGTGCCGTTGGGGGACAGGGAAAGTCGGGCGTTGGCAATCAGCCCCAGCATTTT. Translated: CAVGGQGKSGVGNQPQHF.

The chain links TRBV12-2 to TRBJ2-6. TRBV12-2 is a known pseudogene. The CDR3 loop spans 15 amino acids. The CDR3 sequence: CASRLDRAGANVLTF. CDR3 nucleotides: TGTGCAAGTCGCTTAGATAGGGCTGGGGCCAACGTCCTGACTTTC.

This clonotype was counted a single time. The chain is built from TRBV7-2 and TRBJ1-1, with D possibly TRBD1 on 6 matching bases. Between the trimmed V and J ends, which lost 8 bases and 5 bases, there was a span of 18 bases. The CDR3 consists of 14 residues. Germline V CDR1 and CDR2: SGHTA, FQGNSA. The CDR3 DNA sequence: TGTGCCAGCGGCGCGAAGGGGGGACGAACTGAAGCTTTCTTT. Translation: CASGAKGGRTEAFF. Drawing the rest from reference TRBV7-2 and TRBJ1-1, the complete variable domain is GAGVSQSPSNKVTEKGKDVELRCDPISGHTALYWYRQSLGQGLEFLIYFQGNSAPDKSGLPSDRFSAERTGGSVSTLTIQRTQQEDSAVYLCASGAKGGRTEAFFGQGTRLTVV.

The chain combines TRBV9 with TRBJ1-2; D perhaps matches TRBD1 (5 bases). CDR1 is SGDLS, CDR2 YYNGEE, per germline. V shed 6 bases and J shed 7 bases, with 19 bases lying between them. CDR3 length: 14 residues. The CDR3 here is CASNSGYGSGGYTF. DNA of the CDR3: TGTGCCAGCAACTCAGGGTATGGGTCGGGTGGCTACACCTTC.

V gene TRBV20-1 combines with J gene TRBJ1-1; D is possibly TRBD1 (5 bases). V was pared by 0 bases and J by 6 bases, with 26 bases between. Germline assignment: CDR1 DFQATT and CDR2 SNEGSKA (reference sequence). The CDR3 has 18 residues. The chain's CDR3 is CSARDLGAGTPQISEAFF. The CDR3 DNA is TGCAGTGCTAGAGATCTCGGGGCAGGGACCCCCCAAATTTCTGAAGCTTTCTTT.

The chain employs TRBV7-2 and TRBJ2-3; TRBD2 matches at 9 bases. Germline trimming cut 2 bases from V and 5 bases from J; bases unmatched to any gene: 14. Germline CDR1 is SGHTA and CDR2 is FQGNSA. The CDR3 consists of 18 residues. The CDR3 region has the DNA TGTGCCAGCAGCTTACGGGGCGTGGCGGGGGGGCTTGGAGATACGCAGTATTTT. This translates into CASSLRGVAGGLGDTQYF.

This chain connects TRBV27 to TRBJ1-1; D may be TRBD1 (6 bases). From germline, CDR1 is MNHEY and CDR2 SMNVEV (reference sequence). The CDR3 runs to 13 residues. V lost 7 bases and J 1 base, leaving 10 bases between the germline ends. CDR3 bases: TGTGCCAGCATGGGACACCCGAACACTGAAGCTTTCTTT. It encodes CASMGHPNTEAFF.

The chain joins TRBV28 to TRBJ1-2; D is unclear. There are 13 residues in the CDR3. Germline CDR1 MDHEN, CDR2 SYDVKM. V lost 3 bases and J lost 2, with 7 bases in between. CDR3 nucleotides: TGTGCCAGCAGTTTCCCACAGAACTATGGCTACACCTTC. It codes for CASSFPQNYGYTF.

The chain recombines TRBV6-1 with TRBJ2-1, with D perhaps matching TRBD2 (6 bases). Trimming left V 8 bases short and J 5 bases short, with 19 bases between. Germline V CDR1 and CDR2: MNHNS, SASEGT. This CDR3 is built from 15 residues. CDR3 DNA: TGTGCCAGCGGTAGTGGCGGGGCTGGGAACAATGAGCAGTTCTTC. Translation gives CASGSGGAGNNEQFF.

The V gene is TRBV30, the J gene TRBJ2-1; 7 bases agree with TRBD1. This CDR3 comprises 13 residues. Trimming took 4 bases from V and 1 from J; bases not matched to a gene: 1. Germline V lookup: CDR1 GTSNPN, CDR2 SVGIG (reference sequence). The CDR3 nucleotides are TGTGCCTGGACGGGACAGTCCTACAATGAGCAGTTCTTC. Protein sequence: CAWTGQSYNEQFF.

The chain joins TRBV7-8 to TRBJ2-7, with TRBD2 as a possible D gene (6 bases). The CDR3 sequence is 17 residues long. Germline V gene data show CDR1 as SGHVS and CDR2 as FQNEAQ. Between the trimmed V and J ends, which lost 4 bases and 7 bases, there was a span of 26 bases. CDR3 sequence: CASSSGHGRISTSEQYF. For the CDR3, the DNA is TGTGCCAGCAGCTCCGGACATGGGAGGATTTCTACGAGTGAGCAGTACTTC.

This clonotype was observed a few times. The chain carries TRBV7-9 and TRBJ1-2; unclear D gene. This CDR3 comprises 13 residues. Germline V gene data show CDR1 as SEHNR and CDR2 as FQNEAQ (reference sequence). The V end lost 1 base, the J end lost 4 bases, and 7 bases lay between the germline ends. The CDR3 bases are TGTGCCAGCAGCTTAGTGGCAACCTATGGCTACACCTTC. Amino acids: CASSLVATYGYTF. Variable domain in full (rest from reference TRBV7-9 and TRBJ1-2): DTGVSQNPRHKITKRGQNVTFRCDPISEHNRLYWYRQTLGQGPEFLTYFQNEAQLEKSRLLSDRFSAERPKGSFSTLEIQRTEQGDSAMYLCASSLVATYGYTFGSGTRLTVV.

V is TRBV4-1 and J is TRBJ1-1, with TRBD1 matching 7 bases. The CDR3 is made up of 16 amino acids. CDR1 is MGHRA and CDR2 is YSYEKL in the germline V gene. Germline trimming cut 0 bases from V and 4 bases from J; bases unmatched to any gene: 8. The CDR3 here is CASSQDRRGLGTEAFF. Here the CDR3 DNA reads TGCGCCAGCAGCCAAGATCGCAGGGGGTTGGGCACTGAAGCTTTCTTT.

V is TRBV6-2 or TRBV6-3 and J is TRBJ2-5; no clear D gene. The CDR3 sequence is 12 residues long. CDR1 is MNHEY, CDR2 SVGEGT, per germline. The V and J ends lost 8 bases and 1 base respectively, with 8 bases between them. CDR3 protein: CASGWGQETQYF. DNA for the CDR3: TGTGCCAGCGGGTGGGGCCAAGAGACCCAGTACTTC.

The chain joins TRBV7-3 to TRBJ2-3; 8 bases map to TRBD2. The CDR3 covers 14 residues. CDR1 SGHTA and CDR2 FQGTGA come from the germline V gene. The ends lost 5 bases at V and 6 bases at J; junction bases unmatched: 7. CDR3 region: CASSKNSGEDTQYF. As DNA, the CDR3 is TGTGCCAGCAGCAAAAATAGCGGGGAGGATACGCAGTATTTT.

This chain uses TRBV2 with TRBJ1-2; unclear D gene. CDR3 length: 14 amino acids. CDR1 and CDR2 from the germline V gene are SNHLY and FYNNEI. Trimming took 1 base from V and 4 from J, leaving 10 bases between them. The CDR3 sequence is CASSEGLLRYGYTF. The CDR3 nucleotides are TGTGCCAGCAGTGAAGGGTTGCTGCGCTATGGCTACACCTTC.

The J gene is TRBJ1-5, the V gene TRBV30; possibly TRBD1 for D (5 bases). The CDR3 length is 15 residues. V lost 0 bases, J lost 3 bases, and 12 bases lay in between. The germline V gene encodes CDR1 GTSNPN and CDR2 SVGIG (reference sequence). CDR3 loop: CAWSVGGLLNQPQHF. The CDR3 DNA is TGTGCCTGGAGTGTCGGGGGACTCCTCAATCAGCCCCAGCATTTT.

V and J are TRBV7-8 and TRBJ1-1; D may be TRBD1 (5 bases). Germline loops: CDR1 SGHVS, CDR2 FQNEAQ. The V end was cut by 3 bases, the J end by 3 bases, with 14 bases between. This CDR3 contains 15 residues. The CDR3 loop is CASSFGMLGDTEAFF. The CDR3 nucleotides are TGTGCCAGCAGCTTCGGGATGTTGGGGGACACTGAAGCTTTCTTT.

This clonotype has just a few counts. The chain carries TRBV15 and TRBJ2-1, with TRBD2 matching over 7 bases. The CDR3 totals 13 residues. Germline V lookup: CDR1 LNHNV, CDR2 YYDKDF (reference sequence). With 0 bases clipped from V and 12 bases from J, the junction kept 5 bases outside the gene matches. In DNA form, the CDR3 reads TGTGCCACCAGCAGAGAACTAGCGCCATTGCAGTTCTTC. Amino acids: CATSRELAPLQFF.

V is TRBV19 and J is TRBJ1-5; no clear D. This CDR3 has 14 residues. V was trimmed by 3 bases and J by 0 bases, leaving 6 bases between them. Germline CDR1 LNHDA, CDR2 SQIVND (reference sequence). The CDR3 region has the DNA TGTGCCAGTAGTATGACGGTTAGCAATCAGCCCCAGCATTTT. As protein: CASSMTVSNQPQHF.

This clonotype was seen just once. V usage is TRBV29-1 and J usage is TRBJ2-3; the match to TRBD2 covers 14 bases. CDR3 length equals 13 residues. V lost 6 bases to trimming and J lost 6 bases; unmatched junction nucleotides: 2. The germline CDR1 and CDR2 sequences are SQVTM and ANQGSEA. The CDR3 nucleotides are TGCAGCGTCAGACTAGCGGGAGGGGATACGCAGTATTTT. It codes for CSVRLAGGDTQYF.

The rearrangement joins TRBV6-1 to TRBJ2-7; TRBD1 agrees at 8 bases. Germline V gene sequence: CDR1 MNHNS, CDR2 SASEGT. J lost 6 bases, V lost 8 bases, and 12 bases had no gene match. The CDR3 has 14 residues. The CDR3 loop is CASAWDRNRGEQYF. The CDR3 nucleotides are TGTGCCAGCGCCTGGGACAGGAATAGAGGCGAGCAGTACTTC.

The rearrangement links TRBV19 to TRBJ1-2; D remains unclear. Germline assignment: CDR1 LNHDA and CDR2 SQIVND (reference sequence). V was trimmed by 0 bases and J by 8 bases, leaving 10 bases between them. CDR3 length: 13 amino acids. For the CDR3, the DNA is TGTGCCAGTAGTATAGAGGGGATAGGGGGCTACACCTTC. Translating gives CASSIEGIGGYTF.